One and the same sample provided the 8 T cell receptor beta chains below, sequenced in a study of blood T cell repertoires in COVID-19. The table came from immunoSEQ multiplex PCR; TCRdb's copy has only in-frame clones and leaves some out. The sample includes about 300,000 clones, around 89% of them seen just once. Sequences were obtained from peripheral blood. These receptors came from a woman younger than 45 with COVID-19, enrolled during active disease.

In DNA, the CDR3 is TGTGCCAGCGGGGACAGGTCTGGAAACACCATATATTTT. It is translated as CASGDRSGNTIYF. This rearrangement joins TRBV7-2 to TRBJ1-3; 8 bases map to TRBD1. Looked up from germline, CDR1 is SGHTA and CDR2 is FQGNSA. The CDR3 totals 13 residues. The trim removed 8 bases at V and 1 base at J, leaving 1 base unmatched.

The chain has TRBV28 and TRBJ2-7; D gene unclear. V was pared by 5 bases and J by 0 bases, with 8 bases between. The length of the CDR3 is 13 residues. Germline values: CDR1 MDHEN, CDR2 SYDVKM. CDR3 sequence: CASSIGDSYEQYV. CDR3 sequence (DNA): TGTGCCAGCAGTATTGGAGACTCCTACGAGCAGTACGTC.

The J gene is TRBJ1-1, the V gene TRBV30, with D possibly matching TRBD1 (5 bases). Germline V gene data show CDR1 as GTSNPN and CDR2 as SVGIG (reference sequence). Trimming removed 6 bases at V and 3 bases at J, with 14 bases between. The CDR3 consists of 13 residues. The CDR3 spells CACGGEWDTEAFF. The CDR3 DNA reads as TGTGCCTGCGGGGGGGAGTGGGACACTGAAGCTTTCTTT.

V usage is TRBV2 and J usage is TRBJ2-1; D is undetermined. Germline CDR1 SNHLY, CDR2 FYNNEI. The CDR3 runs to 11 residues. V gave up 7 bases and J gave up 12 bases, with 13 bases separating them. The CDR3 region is CASTPWSVQFF. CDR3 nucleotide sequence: TGTGCCAGCACCCCATGGAGCGTGCAGTTCTTC.

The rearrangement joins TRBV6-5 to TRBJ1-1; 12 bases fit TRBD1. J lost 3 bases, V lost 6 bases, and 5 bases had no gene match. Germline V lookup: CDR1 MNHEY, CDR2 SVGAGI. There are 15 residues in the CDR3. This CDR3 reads CASRRDRGRDTEAFF. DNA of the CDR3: TGTGCCAGCAGGAGGGACAGGGGGCGCGACACTGAAGCTTTCTTT.

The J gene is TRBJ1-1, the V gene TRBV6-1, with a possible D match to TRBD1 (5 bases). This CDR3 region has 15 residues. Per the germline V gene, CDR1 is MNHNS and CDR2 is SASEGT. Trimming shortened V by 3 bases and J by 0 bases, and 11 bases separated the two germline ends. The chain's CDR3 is CASSDLDSLNTEAFF. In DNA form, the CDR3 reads TGTGCCAGCAGTGACCTCGACAGTCTGAACACTGAAGCTTTCTTT.

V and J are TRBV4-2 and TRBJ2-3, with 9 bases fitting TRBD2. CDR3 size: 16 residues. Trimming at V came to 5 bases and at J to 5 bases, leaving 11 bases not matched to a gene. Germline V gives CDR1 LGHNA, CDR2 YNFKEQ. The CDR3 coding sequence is TGTGCCAGCAGCTCTTGGACTAGCGTTTTTAAAGATACGCAGTATTTT. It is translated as CASSSWTSVFKDTQYF.

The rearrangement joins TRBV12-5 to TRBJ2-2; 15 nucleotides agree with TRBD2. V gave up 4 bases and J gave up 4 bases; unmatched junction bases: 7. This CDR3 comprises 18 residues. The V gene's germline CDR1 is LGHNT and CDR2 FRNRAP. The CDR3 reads CASGSGLAGGWITGELFF. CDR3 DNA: TGTGCTAGTGGTTCCGGACTAGCGGGGGGGTGGATCACCGGGGAGCTGTTTTTT.